The TCR beta chain under discussion was sequenced for a study of cytomegalovirus exposure and HLA in healthy donors. Across the study: The roughly 120 million unique TCR beta sequences, from about 170 million T cells, were found by an earlier analysis. Overall study findings and caveats: TCR beta V- and J-gene trimming, according to a later analysis, was linked to a missense DCLRE1C variant.

PCR involved 60 Vbeta and 13 Jbeta primers. Sequenced by immunoSEQ multiplex PCR; TCRdb stores in-frame clones only, minus some. The sample comprises approximately 170,000 clones, around 65% of which are singletons, and 2.5% to 3.5% rests with the top ten. For this clone: The antigen is unknown.

CDR3 length: 15 residues. The germline V and J ends were trimmed by 5 bases and 2 bases, with 16 bases remaining between them. In germline, CDR1 is MDHEN, CDR2 SYDVKM. This TCR came from a woman aged 40 to 50 in good health and CMV-seropositive. V is TRBV28 and J is TRBJ2-7; D uncertain. The sequenced sample consisted of PBMCs. CDR3 in amino acids: CASSPLERLTYEQYF. CDR3 coding DNA: TGTGCCAGCAGTCCCTTAGAAAGACTTACCTACGAGCAGTACTTC.